What follows describes a single T cell receptor beta chain. The germline gives CDR1 LNHDA, CDR2 SQIVND (reference sequence). Trimming removed 7 bases at V and 0 bases at J, with 18 bases between. CDR3 length: 17 amino acids. This specimen comes from a study of shared T cell receptors in the human thymus. Sequencing used immunoSEQ multiplex PCR; TCRdb keeps in-frame clones, though not all of them. The sample consists of 500,000 to 550,000 clones, around 82% of them appearing once. A further study also used this sample, focusing on human thymus T cells. That study reports: Corrective heart surgery yielded resections, and these provided the thymus tissue. Highly overlapping thymic repertoires in unrelated individuals were reported by related research.

The sample comprised thymocytes. The source of this sequence is a boy in the first two years of life with a congenital heart defect. The rearrangement uses TRBV19 and TRBJ1-4; D is unclear. The CDR3 loop reads CASTYTLMRTTNEKLFF. In DNA form, the CDR3 reads TGTGCCAGTACCTATACCCTTATGAGGACAACTAATGAAAAACTGTTTTTT.